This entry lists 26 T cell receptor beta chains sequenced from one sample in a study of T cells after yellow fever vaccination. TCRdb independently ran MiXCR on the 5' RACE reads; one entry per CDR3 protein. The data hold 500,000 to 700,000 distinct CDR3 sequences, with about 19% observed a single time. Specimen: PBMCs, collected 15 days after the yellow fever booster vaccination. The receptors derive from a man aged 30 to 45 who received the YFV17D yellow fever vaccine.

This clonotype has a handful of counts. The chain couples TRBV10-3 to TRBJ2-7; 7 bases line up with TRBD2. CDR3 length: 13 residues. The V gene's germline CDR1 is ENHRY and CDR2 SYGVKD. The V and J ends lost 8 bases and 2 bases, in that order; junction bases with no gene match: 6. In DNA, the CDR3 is TGTGCCATCGCGGGGGTAGGTACCTACGAGCAGTACTTC. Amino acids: CAIAGVGTYEQYF.

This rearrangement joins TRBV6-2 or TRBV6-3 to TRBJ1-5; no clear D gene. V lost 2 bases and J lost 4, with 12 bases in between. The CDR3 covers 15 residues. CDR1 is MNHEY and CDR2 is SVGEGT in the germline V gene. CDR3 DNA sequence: TGTGCCAGCAGTTACCTGGCAGGAGGAAATCAGCCCCAGCATTTT. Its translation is CASSYLAGGNQPQHF.

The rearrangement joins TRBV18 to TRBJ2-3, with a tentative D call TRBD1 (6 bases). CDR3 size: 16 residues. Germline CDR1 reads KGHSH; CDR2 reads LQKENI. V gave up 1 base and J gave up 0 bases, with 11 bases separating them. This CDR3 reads CASSPLWQGSTDTQYF. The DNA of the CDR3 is TGTGCCAGCTCACCACTCTGGCAGGGGAGCACAGATACGCAGTATTTT. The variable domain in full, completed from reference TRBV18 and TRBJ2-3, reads NAGVMQNPRHLVRRRGQEARLRCSPMKGHSHVYWYRQLPEEGLKFMVYLQKENIIDESGMPKERFSAEFPKEGPSILRIQQVVRGDSAAYFCASSPLWQGSTDTQYFGPGTRLTVL.

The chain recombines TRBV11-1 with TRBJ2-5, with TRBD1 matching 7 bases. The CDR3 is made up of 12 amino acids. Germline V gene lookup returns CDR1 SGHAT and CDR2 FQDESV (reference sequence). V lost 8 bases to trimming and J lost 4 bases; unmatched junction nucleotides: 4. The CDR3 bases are TGTGCCAGCCAGGGACAGTCAGAGACCCAGTACTTC. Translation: CASQGQSETQYF.

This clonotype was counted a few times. The CDR3 reads CASSQSLPPLGELFF. The CDR3, as DNA: TGCGCCAGCAGCCAGTCCCTACCACCCTTGGGGGAGCTGTTTTTT. The chain has TRBV4-3 and TRBJ2-2; the D is unclear. V lost 3 bases and J 8 bases, leaving 16 bases between the germline ends. Germline CDR1 is LGHNA and CDR2 is YSLEER. CDR3 length equals 15 residues.

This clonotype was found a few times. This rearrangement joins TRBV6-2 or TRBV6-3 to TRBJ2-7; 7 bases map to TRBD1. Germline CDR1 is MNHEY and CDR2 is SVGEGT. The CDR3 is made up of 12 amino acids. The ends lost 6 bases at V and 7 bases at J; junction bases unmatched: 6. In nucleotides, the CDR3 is TGTGCCAGCAGCAGAACAGGGGTTGAGCAGTACTTC. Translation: CASSRTGVEQYF.

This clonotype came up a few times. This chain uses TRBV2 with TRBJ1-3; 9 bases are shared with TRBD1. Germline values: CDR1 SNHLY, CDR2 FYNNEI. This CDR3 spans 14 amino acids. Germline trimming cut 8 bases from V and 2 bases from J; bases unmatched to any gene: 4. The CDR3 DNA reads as TGTGCCAGCGCCGGGACAGGGACTGGAAACACCATATATTTT. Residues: CASAGTGTGNTIYF.

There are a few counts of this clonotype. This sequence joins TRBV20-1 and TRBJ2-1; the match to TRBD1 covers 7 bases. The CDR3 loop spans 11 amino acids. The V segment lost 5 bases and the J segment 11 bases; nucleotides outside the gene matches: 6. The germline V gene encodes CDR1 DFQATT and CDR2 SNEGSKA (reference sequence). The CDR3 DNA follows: TGCAGTGCTTGGGACAGACTGAAGCAGTTCTTC. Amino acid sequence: CSAWDRLKQFF.

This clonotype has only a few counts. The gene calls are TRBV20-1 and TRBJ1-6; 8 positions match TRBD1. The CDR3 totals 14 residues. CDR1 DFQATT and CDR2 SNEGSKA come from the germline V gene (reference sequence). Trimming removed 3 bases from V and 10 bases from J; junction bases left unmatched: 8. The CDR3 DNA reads TGCAGTGCTAGGGTGCCAGGGGGCAAGTCACCCCTCCACTTT. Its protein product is CSARVPGGKSPLHF.

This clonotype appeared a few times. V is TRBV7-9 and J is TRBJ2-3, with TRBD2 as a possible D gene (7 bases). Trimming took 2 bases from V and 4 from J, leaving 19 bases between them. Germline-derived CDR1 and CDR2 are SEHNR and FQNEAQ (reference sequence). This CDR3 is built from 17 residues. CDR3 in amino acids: CASSLRGGQRAADTQYF. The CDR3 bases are TGTGCCAGCAGCTTAAGGGGGGGACAACGAGCCGCAGATACGCAGTATTTT.

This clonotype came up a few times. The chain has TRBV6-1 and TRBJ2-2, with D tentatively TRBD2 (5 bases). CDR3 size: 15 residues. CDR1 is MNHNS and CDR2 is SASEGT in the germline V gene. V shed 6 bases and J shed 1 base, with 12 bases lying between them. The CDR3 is CASSGNRENTGELFF. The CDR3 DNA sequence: TGTGCCAGCAGCGGGAACCGAGAGAACACCGGGGAGCTGTTTTTT.

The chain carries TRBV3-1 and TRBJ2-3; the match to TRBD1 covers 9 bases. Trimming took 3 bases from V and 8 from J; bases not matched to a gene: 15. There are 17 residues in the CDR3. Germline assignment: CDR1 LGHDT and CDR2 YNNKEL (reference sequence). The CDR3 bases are TGTGCCAGCAGCCAGTTAACCGGGACAGGGAAGGTTGGTACGCAGTATTTT. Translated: CASSQLTGTGKVGTQYF.

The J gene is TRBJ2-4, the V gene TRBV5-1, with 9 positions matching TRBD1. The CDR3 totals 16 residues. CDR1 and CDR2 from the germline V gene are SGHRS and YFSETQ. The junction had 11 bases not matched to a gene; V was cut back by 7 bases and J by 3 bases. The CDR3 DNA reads TGCGCCAGCGCTGCGGACAGGGGCTTGGACAAAAACATTCAGTACTTC. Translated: CASAADRGLDKNIQYF. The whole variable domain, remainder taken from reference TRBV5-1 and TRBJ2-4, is KAGVTQTPRYLIKTRGQQVTLSCSPISGHRSVSWYQQTPGQGLQFLFEYFSETQRNKGNFPGRFSGRQFSNSRSEMNVSTLELGDSALYLCASAADRGLDKNIQYFGAGTRLSVL.

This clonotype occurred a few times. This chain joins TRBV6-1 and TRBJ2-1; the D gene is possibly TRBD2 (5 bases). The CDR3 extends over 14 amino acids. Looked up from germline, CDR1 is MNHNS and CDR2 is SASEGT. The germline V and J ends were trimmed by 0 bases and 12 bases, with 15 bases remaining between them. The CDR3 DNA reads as TGTGCCAGCAGTGAAGCGTCGCGGAGGCAGTCGCAGTTCTTC. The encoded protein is CASSEASRRQSQFF.

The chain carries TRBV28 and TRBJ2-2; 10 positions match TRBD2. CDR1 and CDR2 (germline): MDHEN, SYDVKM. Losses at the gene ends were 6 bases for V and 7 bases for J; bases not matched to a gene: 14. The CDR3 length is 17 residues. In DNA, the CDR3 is TGTGCCAGCAGCTTGCTCAATCTAGCGGGAGTTGGCGGGGAGCTGTTTTTT. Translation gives CASSLLNLAGVGGELFF.

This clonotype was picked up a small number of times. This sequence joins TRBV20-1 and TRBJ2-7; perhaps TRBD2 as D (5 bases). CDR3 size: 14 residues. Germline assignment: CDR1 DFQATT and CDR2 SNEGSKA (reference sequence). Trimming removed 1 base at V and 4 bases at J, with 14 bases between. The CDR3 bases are TGCAGTGCTAGAGGGCCCGCAAGAGGGTACGAGCAGTACTTC. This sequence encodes CSARGPARGYEQYF.

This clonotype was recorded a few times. This CDR3 is CASSASSLADLTDTQYF. The CDR3 DNA reads TGTGCCAGCAGCGCCTCCTCCCTAGCGGACCTCACAGATACGCAGTATTTT. The chain carries TRBV4-2 and TRBJ2-3; 7 nucleotides line up with TRBD2. Trimming at V came to 5 bases and at J to 2 bases, leaving 13 bases not matched to a gene. Germline CDR1 reads LGHNA; CDR2 reads YNFKEQ. The CDR3 extends over 17 amino acids.

The CDR3 reads CSARASSGGYNEQFF. The CDR3, as DNA: TGCAGTGCTAGAGCCTCTAGCGGGGGTTACAATGAGCAGTTCTTC. The rearrangement links TRBV20-1 to TRBJ2-1, with 10 bases that match TRBD2. This CDR3 has 15 amino acids. CDR1 is DFQATT and CDR2 is SNEGSKA in the germline V gene (reference sequence). V dropped 1 base and J dropped 4; count of bases not matched to a gene: 4.

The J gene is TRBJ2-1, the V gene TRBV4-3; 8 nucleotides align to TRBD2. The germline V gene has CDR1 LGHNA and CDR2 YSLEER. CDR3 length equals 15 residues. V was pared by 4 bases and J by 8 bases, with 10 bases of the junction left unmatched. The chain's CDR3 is CASSPLVGLGYEQFF. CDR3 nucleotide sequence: TGCGCCAGCAGCCCCCTAGTGGGACTAGGCTATGAGCAGTTCTTC.

CDR3 protein: CASSPGQGGLPGYEQYF. The CDR3 DNA reads as TGTGCCAGCAGCCCGGGACAGGGAGGACTACCTGGCTACGAGCAGTACTTC. The genes are TRBV7-2 and TRBJ2-7, with TRBD1 matching over 9 bases. Germline loops: CDR1 SGHTA, CDR2 FQGNSA. J gave up 3 bases and V 5 bases, and 14 bases lay outside the gene matches. The CDR3 has 17 residues. Using reference TRBV7-2 and TRBJ2-7 for the parts outside the CDR3, the full variable domain is GAGVSQSPSNKVTEKGKDVELRCDPISGHTALYWYRQSLGQGLEFLIYFQGNSAPDKSGLPSDRFSAERTGGSVSTLTIQRTQQEDSAVYLCASSPGQGGLPGYEQYFGPGTRLTVT.

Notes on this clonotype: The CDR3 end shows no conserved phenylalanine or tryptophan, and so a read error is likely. The DNA for the CDR3 is TGTGCCAGCTCAGGGGGCGCCTACAATGAGCAGTTCCTC. Translating gives CASSGGAYNEQFL. This chain uses TRBV24-1 with TRBJ2-1; 8 bases map to TRBD1. The CDR3 length is 13 residues. Germline CDR1 reads KGHDR; CDR2 reads SFDVKD. V trimming: 11 bases; J trimming: 2 bases; junction bases outside the gene matches: 4.

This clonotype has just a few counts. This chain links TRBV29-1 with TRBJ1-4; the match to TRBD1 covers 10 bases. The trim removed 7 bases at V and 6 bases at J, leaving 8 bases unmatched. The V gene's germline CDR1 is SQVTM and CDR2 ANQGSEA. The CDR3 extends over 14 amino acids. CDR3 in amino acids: CSGAMTGGHEKLFF. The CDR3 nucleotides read TGCAGCGGGGCTATGACAGGGGGCCATGAAAAACTGTTTTTT.

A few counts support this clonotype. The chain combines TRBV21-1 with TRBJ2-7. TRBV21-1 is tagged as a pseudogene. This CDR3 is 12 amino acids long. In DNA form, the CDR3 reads TGTGCCAGCAGCAAAGAGTTCGGGCTTCCGTACTTC. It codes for CASSKEFGLPYF.

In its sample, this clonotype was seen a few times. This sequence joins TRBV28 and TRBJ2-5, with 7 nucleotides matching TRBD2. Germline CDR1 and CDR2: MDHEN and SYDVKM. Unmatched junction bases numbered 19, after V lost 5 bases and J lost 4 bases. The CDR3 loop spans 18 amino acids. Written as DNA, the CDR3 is TGTGCCAGCAGTGCCTCTCCGTCTAGCGGTGGATGGGGAGAGACCCAGTACTTC. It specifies CASSASPSSGGWGETQYF.

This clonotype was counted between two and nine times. The CDR3 protein is CSAAGQGTDTQYF. As DNA, the CDR3 is TGCAGTGCTGCGGGACAGGGGACAGATACGCAGTATTTT. The gene calls are TRBV20-1 and TRBJ2-3; 10 bases are shared with TRBD1. Germline CDR1 and CDR2: DFQATT and SNEGSKA (reference sequence). The CDR3 spans 13 residues. With V trimmed by 5 bases and J by 3 bases, 2 bases remained unmatched.

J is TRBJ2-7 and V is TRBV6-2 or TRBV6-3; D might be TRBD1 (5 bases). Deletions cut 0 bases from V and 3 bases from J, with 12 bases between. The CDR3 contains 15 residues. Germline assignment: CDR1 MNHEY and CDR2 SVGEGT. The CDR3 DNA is TGTGCCAGCAGTTACTCGCAGGACATTTTCTACGAGCAGTACTTC. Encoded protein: CASSYSQDIFYEQYF.